This T cell receptor beta chain is drawn from a study of Ad26.COV2.S vaccination and SARS-CoV-2 variants. Study summary: The donor belonged to the COV1001 Ad26.COV2.S trial arm. Intramuscularly, Ad26.COV2.S was given either once or twice, 56 days apart.

Regarding this clone: Its antigen is undetermined. A read error may account for a junction end that differs from germline.

CDR3 length equals 15 residues. Looked up from germline, CDR1 is LNHDA and CDR2 is SQIVND (reference sequence). Profiling relied on immunoSEQ multiplex PCR, and the TCRdb table lists in-frame clones only, not all of them. Of 320,000 or so clones detected, 90% appear once; the ten largest clones hold around 5.5%. Described treatment: some 20 received Ad26.COV2.S at low or high dose, single or two shots; about 5 received placebo; per-sample allocation not given. Day 63 following the first vaccine or placebo injection was when the samples were taken. General study points: After vaccination, reports described spike-specific CD8+ and CD4+ T cell responses as showing substantial breadth. Among vaccine recipients, spike-specific TCR breadth exceeded that of placebo recipients.

The sample here was peripheral blood, taken in a trial of Ad26.COV2.S vaccine versus placebo. The V call is TRBV19, the J call TRBJ1-5, with D possibly being TRBD1 (6 bases). The clonotype originates from a person aged 18 to 65 who received the Ad26.COV2.S COVID-19 vaccine or a placebo. The CDR3 loop is CASSVEAGGNQPQHF. The CDR3 DNA reads as TGTGCCAGTAGTGTAGAGGCAGGGGGCAATCAGCCCCAGCATTTT.